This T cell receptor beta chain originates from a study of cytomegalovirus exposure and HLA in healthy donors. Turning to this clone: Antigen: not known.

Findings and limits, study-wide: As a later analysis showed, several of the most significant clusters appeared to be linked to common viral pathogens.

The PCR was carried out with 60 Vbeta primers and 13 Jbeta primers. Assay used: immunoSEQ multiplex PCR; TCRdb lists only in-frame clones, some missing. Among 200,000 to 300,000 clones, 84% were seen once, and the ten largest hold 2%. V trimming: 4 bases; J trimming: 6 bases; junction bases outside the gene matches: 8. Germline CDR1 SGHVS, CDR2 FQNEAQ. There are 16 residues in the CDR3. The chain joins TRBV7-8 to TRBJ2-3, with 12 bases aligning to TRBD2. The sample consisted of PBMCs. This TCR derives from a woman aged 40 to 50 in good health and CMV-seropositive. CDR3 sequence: CASSSPTTSGRDTQYF. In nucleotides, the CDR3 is TGTGCCAGCAGCTCTCCAACAACTAGCGGGAGGGATACGCAGTATTTT.